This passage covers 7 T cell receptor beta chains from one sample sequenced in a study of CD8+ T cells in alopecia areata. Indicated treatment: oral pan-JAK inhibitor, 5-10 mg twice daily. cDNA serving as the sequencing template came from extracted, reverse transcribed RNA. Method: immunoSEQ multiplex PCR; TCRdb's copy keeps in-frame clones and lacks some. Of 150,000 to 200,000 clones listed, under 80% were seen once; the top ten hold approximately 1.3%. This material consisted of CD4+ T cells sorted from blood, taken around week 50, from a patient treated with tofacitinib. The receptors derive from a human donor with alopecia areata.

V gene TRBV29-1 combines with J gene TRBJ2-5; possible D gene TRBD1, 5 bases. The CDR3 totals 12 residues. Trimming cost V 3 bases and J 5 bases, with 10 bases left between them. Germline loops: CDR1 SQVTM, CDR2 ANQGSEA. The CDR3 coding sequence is TGCAGCGTTGAGCAGGGTGCGGAGACCCAGTACTTC. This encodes CSVEQGAETQYF.

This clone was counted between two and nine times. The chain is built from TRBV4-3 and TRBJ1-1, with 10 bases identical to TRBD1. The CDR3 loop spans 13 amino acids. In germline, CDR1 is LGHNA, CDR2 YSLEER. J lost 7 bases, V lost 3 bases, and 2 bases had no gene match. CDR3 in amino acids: CASSQTGGGEAFF. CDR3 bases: TGCGCCAGCAGCCAGACAGGGGGCGGTGAAGCTTTCTTT.

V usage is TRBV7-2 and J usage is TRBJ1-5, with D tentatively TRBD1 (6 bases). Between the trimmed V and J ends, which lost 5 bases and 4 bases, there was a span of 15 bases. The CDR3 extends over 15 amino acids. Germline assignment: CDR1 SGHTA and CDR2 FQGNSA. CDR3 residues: CASSPQQGPNQPQHF. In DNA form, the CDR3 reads TGTGCCAGCAGCCCCCAACAGGGACCTAATCAGCCCCAGCATTTT.

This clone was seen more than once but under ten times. This CDR3 is CASRLESQNTGELFF. The CDR3 nucleotides read TGCGCCAGCAGGCTTGAGTCCCAGAACACCGGGGAGCTGTTTTTT. V is TRBV5-1 and J is TRBJ2-2; D call uncertain. Germline CDR1 is SGHRS and CDR2 is YFSETQ. The CDR3 sequence is 15 residues long. The V end was cut by 5 bases, the J end by 1 base, with 12 bases between.

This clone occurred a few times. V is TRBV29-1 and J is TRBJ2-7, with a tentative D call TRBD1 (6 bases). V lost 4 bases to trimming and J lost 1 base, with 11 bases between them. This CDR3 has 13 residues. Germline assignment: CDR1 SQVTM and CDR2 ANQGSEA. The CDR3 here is CSVGWDISYEQYF. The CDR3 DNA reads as TGCAGCGTTGGGTGGGACATTTCCTACGAGCAGTACTTC.

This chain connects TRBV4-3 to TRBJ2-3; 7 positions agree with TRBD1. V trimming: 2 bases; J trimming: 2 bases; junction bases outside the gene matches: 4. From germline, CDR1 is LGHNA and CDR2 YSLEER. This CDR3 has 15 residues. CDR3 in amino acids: CASSQRQGVTDTQYF. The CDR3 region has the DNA TGCGCCAGCAGCCAAAGACAGGGTGTCACAGATACGCAGTATTTT.

CDR3 in amino acids: CASSRGGGQYF. The CDR3 DNA follows: TGTGCCAGCAGTCGGGGAGGGGGTCAGTATTTT. The chain uses TRBV11-2 and TRBJ2-3; a weak D match, TRBD2 (7 bases). CDR1 is SGHAT, CDR2 FQNNGV, per germline. The ends were cut back, 6 bases at V and 12 bases at J, with 13 bases in the middle. CDR3 length: 11 residues.